Listed here are 19 T cell receptor beta chains from one sample, sequenced in a study of CD8 T cells in ankylosing spondylitis. TCRdb re-called the 5' RACE reads with MiXCR, one entry per CDR3 protein. The sample lists some 240,000 distinct CDR3 sequences, over 15% occurring once. The specimen was blood, either unsorted or a sorted T cell fraction (not recorded which). These receptors were collected from a male donor with ankylosing spondylitis or in good health (not recorded which).

V and J are TRBV20-1 and TRBJ2-2; 9 positions agree with TRBD2. After removal of 7 bases from V and 5 bases from J, the junction contained 5 bases not matched to a gene. CDR1 and CDR2 from the germline V gene are DFQATT and SNEGSKA (reference sequence). The CDR3 length is 13 residues. CDR3: CSVKLAGTGELFF. CDR3 bases: TGCAGTGTCAAACTAGCGGGTACCGGGGAGCTGTTTTTT.

V and J are TRBV6-1 and TRBJ2-1; TRBD2 matches 10 bases. Trimming removed 11 bases from V and 6 bases from J; junction bases left unmatched: 10. Germline V CDR1 and CDR2: MNHNS, SASEGT. The CDR3 sequence is 14 residues long. DNA of the CDR3: TGTGCCTCCTCAAGCGGGAGGGCCCGCAATGAGCAGTTCTTC. Translating it yields CASSSGRARNEQFF.

This clonotype was counted ten times or more. V and J are TRBV6-1 and TRBJ2-1; 7 bases match TRBD2. V shed 5 bases, J shed 0 bases, and the junction held 4 bases outside the gene matches. The CDR3 has 15 amino acids. From germline, CDR1 is MNHNS and CDR2 SASEGT. The CDR3 sequence is CASSLAASSYNEQFF. The CDR3 DNA reads TGTGCCAGCAGTCTAGCGGCGAGCTCCTACAATGAGCAGTTCTTC.

The genes are TRBV29-1 and TRBJ2-2; 10 bases align to TRBD1. Germline CDR1 and CDR2: SQVTM and ANQGSEA. The CDR3 has 15 residues. V gave up 3 bases and J gave up 6 bases; unmatched junction bases: 7. CDR3: CSVEDRDRGSGELFF. Here the CDR3 DNA reads TGCAGCGTTGAGGACCGGGACAGGGGATCCGGGGAGCTGTTTTTT.

The V gene is TRBV9, the J gene TRBJ1-2; possibly TRBD1 for D (5 bases). CDR1 and CDR2 (germline): SGDLS, YYNGEE. There are 13 residues in the CDR3. V shed 2 bases and J shed 4 bases, with 9 bases lying between them. The chain's CDR3 is CASSVGTAYGYTF. The CDR3 DNA reads TGTGCCAGCAGCGTTGGGACTGCCTATGGCTACACCTTC.

This clonotype was seen just once. The CDR3 sequence is CASSLEQGSTGNTIYF. In DNA form, the CDR3 reads TGTGCCAGCAGCTTAGAGCAGGGGTCGACTGGAAACACCATATATTTT. The rearrangement joins TRBV7-6 to TRBJ1-3; D is perhaps TRBD1 (6 bases). Germline-derived CDR1 and CDR2 are SGHVS and FNYEAQ. The CDR3 has 16 residues. V lost 1 base and J lost 2, with 12 bases in between.

This sequence joins TRBV3-1 and TRBJ2-1; 8 bases line up with TRBD2. This CDR3 spans 19 amino acids. The V and J ends lost 0 bases and 0 bases, in that order; junction bases with no gene match: 10. Germline V lookup: CDR1 LGHDT, CDR2 YNNKEL (reference sequence). The CDR3 here is CASSQDTGKTSGSYNEQFF. CDR3 nucleotide sequence: TGTGCCAGCAGCCAAGACACGGGGAAAACTAGCGGCTCCTACAATGAGCAGTTCTTC.

This clonotype was observed many times. This chain joins TRBV29-1 and TRBJ2-7; 9 nucleotides match TRBD2. This CDR3 has 14 residues. The V gene end was trimmed by 8 bases and the J gene end by 6 bases; junction bases not matched to a gene: 14. Germline CDR1 is SQVTM and CDR2 is ANQGSEA. The DNA for the CDR3 is TGCAGCTCCTCGGGGCGGGAGGGACTCTGCGAGCAGTACTTC. Translating gives CSSSGREGLCEQYF.

This chain joins TRBV27 and TRBJ2-1, with 9 bases matching TRBD2. The V gene's germline CDR1 is MNHEY and CDR2 SMNVEV (reference sequence). The junction had 6 bases not matched to a gene; V was cut back by 5 bases and J by 4 bases. CDR3 size: 15 residues. CDR3 amino acids: CASSGGLAPYNEQFF. The CDR3 DNA reads TGTGCCAGCAGTGGAGGACTAGCGCCATACAATGAGCAGTTCTTC.

The V gene is TRBV7-6, the J gene TRBJ1-1; TRBD1 is a possible D gene (5 bases). V lost 6 bases to trimming and J lost 0 bases, with 17 bases between them. The germline V gene encodes CDR1 SGHVS and CDR2 FNYEAQ. The CDR3 sequence is 16 residues long. The CDR3 nucleotides are TGTGCCAGCAGTCATGGGACTCCACGGATGAACACTGAAGCTTTCTTT. It codes for CASSHGTPRMNTEAFF.

This clonotype was counted a few times. The chain combines TRBV29-1 with TRBJ2-3; no clear D gene. Trimming removed 4 bases at V and 0 bases at J, with 8 bases between. Germline lookup yields CDR1 SQVTM and CDR2 ANQGSEA. The CDR3 consists of 13 residues. CDR3 protein: CSVVSASTDTQYF. CDR3 nucleotides: TGCAGCGTTGTGTCAGCTAGCACAGATACGCAGTATTTT.

This clonotype was found a few times. The chain employs TRBV19 and TRBJ2-1, with no clear D. The germline V gene encodes CDR1 LNHDA and CDR2 SQIVND (reference sequence). Trimming stripped 5 bases from V and 7 bases from J, with 12 bases between. The CDR3 runs to 13 residues. The CDR3 loop reads CASSGVFLNEQFF. DNA of the CDR3: TGTGCCAGTAGTGGGGTCTTCTTAAATGAGCAGTTCTTC.

The chain recombines TRBV15 with TRBJ2-7; D ambiguous. The CDR3 has 13 residues. Germline V gene data show CDR1 as LNHNV and CDR2 as YYDKDF (reference sequence). V was trimmed by 5 bases and J by 0 bases, leaving 8 bases between them. The CDR3 region has the DNA TGTGCCACCAGCCCGGGTAGCTCCTACGAGCAGTACTTC. It encodes CATSPGSSYEQYF.

With regard to this clonotype: At one boundary the junction diverges from the germline segment, which might be a read error. The V gene is TRBV29-1, the J gene TRBJ2-7; 9 bases map to TRBD1. Germline loops: CDR1 SQVTM, CDR2 ANQGSEA. The CDR3 is 13 residues long. The CDR3 DNA follows: TGCAGCGTTGAGGGACAGGGAAGGGACGACCAGTACTTC. Translating it yields CSVEGQGRDDQYF.

V and J are TRBV12-3 or TRBV12-4 and TRBJ2-3; a possible D gene is TRBD2 (5 bases). The CDR3 spans 16 residues. The ends were cut back, 5 bases at V and 2 bases at J, with 17 bases in the middle. Here the CDR3 DNA reads TGTGCCAGCAGTCGGCCAAGCGGAGGAGTCACAGATACGCAGTATTTT. It encodes CASSRPSGGVTDTQYF.

The chain employs TRBV9 and TRBJ1-3; D not certain. The CDR3 consists of 16 residues. V gave up 0 bases and J gave up 3 bases, with 13 bases separating them. CDR1 SGDLS and CDR2 YYNGEE come from the germline V gene. The CDR3 DNA is TGTGCCAGCAGCGTAGAGGAGGTGGCTTTTGGAAACACCATATATTTT. Its translation is CASSVEEVAFGNTIYF.

The chain carries TRBV10-2 and TRBJ2-3; D perhaps matches TRBD2 (5 bases). Germline-derived CDR1 and CDR2 are WSHSY and SAAADI. Trimming took 7 bases from V and 6 from J, leaving 20 bases between them. This CDR3 is built from 15 residues. The CDR3 nucleotides are TGCGCCAGCACTCAGTACCCAACGCGGGCGGATACGCAGTATTTT. Its translation is CASTQYPTRADTQYF.

This clonotype was recorded a few times. The V and J genes are TRBV29-1 and TRBJ2-5; 12 positions agree with TRBD2. This CDR3 is 15 amino acids long. Germline lookup yields CDR1 SQVTM and CDR2 ANQGSEA. The junction had 4 bases not matched to a gene; V was cut back by 0 bases and J by 5 bases. As DNA, the CDR3 is TGCAGCGTTGAAGAAAGACTAGCGGGAGACGAGACCCAGTACTTC. Its protein product is CSVEERLAGDETQYF.

A few counts support this clonotype. This CDR3 fails to terminate in the conserved phenylalanine or tryptophan, so it likely reflects a read error. The DNA is omitted, as the CDR3 cannot be located on it reliably, and the CDR3 follows TCRdb's listing. The chain joins TRBV5-4 to TRBJ2-3; TRBD1 is taken as the D call from the table, unchecked against the DNA. Germline V gene data show CDR1 as SGHNT and CDR2 as YYREEE (reference sequence). The CDR3 spans 11 amino acids, including both terminal residues. CDR3 region: CASSFDRDSEI.